The T cell receptor beta chain described here comes from a study of human T cells and chemical hapten exposure. TCRdb passed the RACE reads through MiXCR, listing each CDR3 protein once. Of tens of thousands of distinct CDR3 sequences detected, 6.5% to 8.5% appear once; the ten largest clones hold about 1.5%. This clonotype was picked up a small number of times. Sample time point: pre-sensitization, week 0. Treatment in this sample: therapeutic diphenylcyclopropenone sensitization with weekly scalp DPC. The CDR3 has 15 amino acids. V trimming: 5 bases; J trimming: 5 bases; junction bases outside the gene matches: 11.

Material: whole blood, obtained in connection with sensitization to the hapten diphenylcyclopropenone (DPC). The TCR was taken from a woman aged 30 to 39 with alopecia areata. Some clones in this sample may be carry-over from other donors' samples. V gene TRBV12-3 or TRBV12-4 combines with J gene TRBJ2-5, with 7 bases lining up with TRBD2. Here the CDR3 DNA reads TGTGCCAGCAGTCCCCAGAGACTAGCTTTCGAGACCCAGTACTTC. Translating gives CASSPQRLAFETQYF.